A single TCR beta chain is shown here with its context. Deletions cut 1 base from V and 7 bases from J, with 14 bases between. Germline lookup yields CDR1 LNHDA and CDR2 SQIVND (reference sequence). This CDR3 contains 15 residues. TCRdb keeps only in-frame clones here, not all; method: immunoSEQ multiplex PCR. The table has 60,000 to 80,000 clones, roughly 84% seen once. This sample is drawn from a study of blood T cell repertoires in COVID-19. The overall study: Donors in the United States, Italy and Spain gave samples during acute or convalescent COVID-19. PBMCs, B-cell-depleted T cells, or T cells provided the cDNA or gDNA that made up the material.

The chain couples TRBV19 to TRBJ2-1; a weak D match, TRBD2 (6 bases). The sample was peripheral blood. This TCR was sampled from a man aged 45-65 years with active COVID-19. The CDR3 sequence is CASSIGTFGGNEQFF. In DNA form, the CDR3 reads TGTGCCAGTAGTATAGGGACTTTTGGGGGGAATGAGCAGTTCTTC.